This record covers a single TCR beta chain. What antigen it recognizes has not been identified. Base qualities were left out, and no much larger clone turns up one base away. This specimen's time point label, per the study, means: about 28 days (+/-7) after the second vaccine dose. AZD1222 recipients given second doses at about 4 weeks or at about 12 weeks were pooled, since spike-specific TCR depth and breadth were not found to differ between the two schedules. Samples from vaccinated people were obtained from the UK trials COV001 and COV002, which included a single-blind randomized controlled phase 2/3 trial of AZD1222 (ChAdOx1 nCoV-19) in healthy adults. For TCRbeta chain sequencing, PBMC samples from trial participants were taken at day 0 and at day 28 after the second dose. The CDR3 regions of human TCRbeta chains were subjected to immunosequencing. The paper's data handling went like this. TCRs in the repertoires were matched against a reference library of SARS-CoV-2-specific TCRs that had been generated with the MIRA antigen-specificity platform. Breadth was defined as the fraction of unique TCRs that were SARS-CoV-2-associated. Depth was defined as the fraction of total T cells that were SARS-CoV-2-associated. Each spike-specific TCR was assigned to its reactive spike region and to a CD4 or CD8 class using the MIRA data. Log10-transformed breadth and depth values were compared by one-way ANOVA with Sidak's multiple comparisons tests. TCRdb carries this immuneACCESS record with in-frame sequences only. Its versions omit some clonotypes, under half of them owing to an unresolved V gene in the studies checked, with the rest unexplained. That table gives V, J and clone size, and the DNA gave D and trimming. The sample table contains about 140,000 clones; only one count was recorded for 90% of them. Roughly 6.2% of the sample is in the top ten clones.

Reading from cysteine to phenylalanine, the CDR3 counts 13 amino acids. Solely the CDR3 DNA is kept, with 39 bases framed from the first base. From the germline V gene, CDR1 is SGHAT and CDR2 is FQNNGV. The junction carries 10 bases between V and J, which are trimmed by 5 bases and 5 bases respectively. The sample originates from a study of T cell responses to AZD1222 COVID-19 vaccine (dated by TCRdb to 2020 to 2023). With respect to the entire study: TCR sequencing covered fewer than 250 trial participants: 207 given two doses of AZD1222 and approximately 25 given two doses of MenACWY control vaccine. Trial participants were enrolled by age into 18-55, 56-69 and 70-plus year subgroups, with about 150, 28 and 57 TCR-sequenced participants respectively. The full study reports these points: Epitopes outside the regions mutated in the B.1.351 and B.1.1.7 variants were reportedly recognized by nearly half of the unique spike-specific TCRs. Because no day 14 peak-response samples were available, repertoires were characterized only after the peak T cell response. The whole spike protein was spanned by vaccine-associated CD4 TCRs, and dominant responses were seen in regions 160-218 and 743-854. In the small 56-69-year group, the increase in depth fell short of significance, most likely because of low power. Spike-specific TCR breadth and depth rose significantly after two AZD1222 doses compared with day 0 and with MenACWY recipients. Conclusions about previously exposed vaccinees are limited because only five or six AZD1222 recipients were SARS-CoV-2 seropositive at baseline. Most participants were white British and females outnumbered males, and the authors suggested that clonal diversity may have been underestimated.

The V gene is TRBV11-2 and the J gene is TRBJ2-1; the D gene is not confidently resolved. The source material was peripheral blood, sampled 28 days after the second AZD1222 dose. The TCR was taken from an adult who received the AZD1222 COVID-19 vaccine. DNA sequence: TGTGCCAGCAGCCAAGGTGGAAACAATGAGCAGTTCTTC. Translation gives CASSQGGNNEQFF.